This T cell receptor beta chain was identified during a study of blood T cell repertoires in COVID-19. Germline V gene sequence: CDR1 LNHNV, CDR2 YYDKDF (reference sequence). This CDR3 has 14 residues. Losses at the gene ends were 5 bases for V and 8 bases for J; bases not matched to a gene: 7. Profiled with immunoSEQ multiplex PCR; TCRdb holds only in-frame clones, not every one. The sample contains about 50,000 clones, around nine tenths of which appear only once. Material for sequencing was peripheral blood. This TCR was recovered from a man aged 35 to 55 with acute or convalescent COVID-19. The genes are TRBV15 and TRBJ1-4, with 8 nucleotides matching TRBD1. The CDR3: CATSPGQGEEKLFF. The CDR3 bases are TGTGCCACCAGCCCCGGACAGGGAGAGGAAAAACTGTTTTTT. The whole variable domain, remainder taken from reference TRBV15 and TRBJ1-4, is DAMVIQNPRYQVTQFGKPVTLSCSQTLNHNVMYWYQQKSSQAPKLLFHYYDKDFNNEADTPDNFQSRRPNTSFCFLDIRSPGLGDTAMYLCATSPGQGEEKLFFGSGTQLSVL.